Listed below are T cell receptor beta chains from one sample, sequenced in a study of molecular identifiers for immune sequencing clone quantification. TCRdb reanalysed the PCR reads using MiXCR and keeps one entry per CDR3 protein. The table records around 25,000 distinct CDR3 sequences, roughly 15% of them present only once. The sample taken for sequencing was naive CD8+ T cells from blood, with Jurkat cell RNA spiked in. Every receptor here comes from a human donor in good health. Some libraries in this study had Jurkat cell RNA spiked in. The CDR3 runs from the conserved cysteine through the conserved F or W. The D gene is left open where the match is weak. Some rows have no size entry. The others give once, few or many, or a class for an expanded clone.

d_call clone_size j_call v_call cdr3_aa cdr3_nt
. many TRBJ1-2 TRBV9 CASSVDQRYTF TGTGCCAGCAGCGTAGATCAAAGATACACCTTC
. many TRBJ1-1 TRBV6-2/TRBV6-3 CASIGWTYLVGTEAFF TGTGCCAGCATTGGATGGACGTATTTAGTTGGCACTGAAGCTTTCTTT
TRBD1 many TRBJ2-7 TRBV5-1 CASSLVTGNYEQYF TGCGCCAGCAGCTTGGTGACAGGGAACTACGAGCAGTACTTC
. many TRBJ2-7 TRBV4-1 CASSRGLRSSYEQYF TGCGCCAGCAGCCGAGGACTGAGGAGCTCCTACGAGCAGTACTTC
. once TRBJ2-7 TRBV7-9 CASSPDGSSYEQYF TGTGCCAGCAGCCCGGACGGGAGCTCCTACGAGCAGTACTTC
. many TRBJ1-6 TRBV14 CASSQDPDGYNSPLHF TGTGCCAGCAGCCAAGACCCGGACGGTTATAATTCACCCCTCCACTTT
. many TRBJ2-2 TRBV7-9 CASRSPDTPNTGELFF TGTGCCAGCAGGTCGCCGGACACTCCGAACACCGGGGAGCTGTTTTTT
. many TRBJ1-3 TRBV2 CASSEASGFSGNTIYF TGTGCCAGCAGTGAAGCTAGCGGATTCTCTGGAAACACCATATATTTT
. many TRBJ1-2 TRBV6-2/TRBV6-3 CASSYESGYGYTF TGTGCCAGCAGTTACGAGTCAGGCTATGGCTACACCTTC
. many TRBJ1-5 TRBV12-3/TRBV12-4 CASSLSLDRNQPQHF TGTGCCAGCAGTTTAAGTCTGGACAGAAATCAGCCCCAGCATTTT
TRBD1 many TRBJ2-3 TRBV20-1 CSLFTGDETDTQYF TGCAGCTTATTCACAGGGGACGAAACAGATACGCAGTATTTT
. many TRBJ2-7 TRBV6-5 CASSYSNGNTYEQYF TGTGCCAGCAGTTACTCGAATGGGAATACCTACGAGCAGTACTTC
TRBD2 many TRBJ2-3 TRBV6-2/TRBV6-3 CASSYVGRTSDTDTQYF TGTGCCAGCAGTTACGTGGGGAGGACTAGCGACACAGATACGCAGTATTTT
TRBD1 . TRBJ2-1 TRBV6-5 CASSCSTGSYNEQFF TGTGCCAGCAGTTGCTCGACAGGGTCCTACAATGAGCAGTTCTTC
. few TRBJ2-1 TRBV11-2 CASSTSEF TGTGCCAGCAGCACCTCAGAATTC
. many TRBJ2-7 TRBV29-1 CSVVYSGPPYEQYF TGCAGCGTTGTTTATAGCGGTCCCCCCTACGAGCAGTACTTC
. many TRBJ2-1 TRBV24-1 CATGWGNEQFF TGTGCCACTGGTTGGGGGAATGAGCAGTTCTTC
TRBD1 many TRBJ2-7 TRBV20-1 CSARGQGHLYEQYF TGCAGTGCTAGAGGACAGGGACACCTCTACGAGCAGTACTTC
TRBD1 many TRBJ1-1 TRBV30 CAWRGWGQERVNTEAFF TGTGCCTGGAGAGGGTGGGGACAGGAGCGGGTGAACACTGAAGCTTTCTTT
. many TRBJ2-2 TRBV9 CASSPTLPNTGELFF TGTGCCAGCAGCCCGACTCTTCCCAACACCGGGGAGCTGTTTTTT
. many TRBJ2-1 TRBV2 CASSEAGQRGGLQNEQFF TGTGCCAGCAGTGAAGCGGGACAAAGGGGGGGCCTTCAGAATGAGCAGTTCTTC
. many TRBJ1-2 TRBV20-1 CSARDWRGYTF TGCAGTGCTAGAGATTGGCGAGGCTACACCTTC
. many TRBJ1-5 TRBV2 CASSEGYGSNQPQHF TGTGCCAGCAGTGAAGGGTATGGAAGCAATCAGCCCCAGCATTTT
. many TRBJ2-7 TRBV5-6 CASSLGRGSYEQYF TGTGCCAGCAGCTTGGGCAGGGGTTCCTACGAGCAGTACTTC
. many TRBJ1-5 TRBV30 CAWGYRGGNQPQHF TGTGCCTGGGGGTACCGGGGTGGCAATCAGCCCCAGCATTTT
. many TRBJ2-6 TRBV23-1 CASSQSGGGSSGANVLTF TGCGCCAGCAGTCAATCAGGAGGGGGAAGCTCTGGGGCCAACGTCCTGACTTTC
TRBD1 many TRBJ2-7 TRBV5-4 CASSQGQGWTYEQYF TGTGCCAGCAGCCAAGGACAGGGGTGGACCTACGAGCAGTACTTC
TRBD2 many TRBJ2-5 TRBV27 CASSSGLAAQYF TGTGCCAGCAGTTCGGGACTAGCGGCCCAGTACTTC
. many TRBJ2-1 TRBV4-3 CASSQGDGTYNEQFF TGCGCCAGCAGCCAAGGTGACGGGACCTACAATGAGCAGTTCTTC
TRBD1 many TRBJ1-1 TRBV7-8 CASSGGTEIMNTEAFF TGTGCCAGCAGCGGCGGGACAGAGATCATGAACACTGAAGCTTTCTTT
. many TRBJ2-5 TRBV7-9 CASSLAQGPLETQYF TGTGCCAGCAGCTTAGCGCAAGGACCTTTGGAGACCCAGTACTTC
TRBD1 many TRBJ1-2 TRBV12-5 CASGSPDRFYGYTF TGTGCTAGTGGTTCCCCGGACAGGTTCTATGGCTACACCTTC
TRBD1 many TRBJ2-3 TRBV7-9 CASSLDRQGSRRDTQYF TGTGCCAGCAGCTTAGATAGACAGGGGAGTCGTCGGGATACGCAGTATTTT
. many TRBJ1-2 TRBV5-4 CASSLDRDYGYTF TGTGCCAGCAGCTTGGACAGGGACTATGGCTACACCTTC
. many TRBJ2-5 TRBV10-1 CASSELPGETQYF TGCGCCAGCAGTGAGCTCCCGGGGGAGACCCAGTACTTC
TRBD1 many TRBJ2-7 TRBV28 CASSFRGPTYEQYF TGTGCCAGCAGTTTCAGGGGGCCGACCTACGAGCAGTACTTC
TRBD1 many TRBJ2-5 TRBV20-1 CSAQRGQGARETQYF TGCAGTGCTCAACGGGGACAGGGGGCTCGTGAGACCCAGTACTTC
. . TRBJ2-3 TRBV20-1 CSAGDLGSSTDTQYF TGCAGTGCTGGGGATTTGGGATCTAGCACAGATACGCAGTATTTT
. many TRBJ2-7 TRBV30 CAWKDGMTPEQYF TGTGCCTGGAAGGATGGAATGACGCCCGAGCAGTACTTC
. many TRBJ2-6 TRBV4-1 CASSRSSGANVLTF TGCGCCAGCAGCCGGAGCTCTGGGGCCAACGTCCTGACTTTC
. many TRBJ1-1 TRBV13 CASSLEQGSLVAGEAFF TGTGCCAGCAGCTTAGAACAGGGTTCTCTGGTCGCGGGTGAAGCTTTCTTT
. . TRBJ1-4 TRBV28 CASSFQGTNEKLFF TGTGCCAGCAGTTTCCAGGGAACTAATGAAAAACTGTTTTTT
TRBD2 many TRBJ2-4 TRBV20-1 CSARDRREGKNIQYF TGCAGTGCTAGAGATCGTAGGGAGGGCAAAAACATTCAGTACTTC